Listed below are T cell receptor beta chains from one sample, sequenced in a study of cytomegalovirus exposure and HLA in healthy donors. The assay was immunoSEQ multiplex PCR, and TCRdb's table has in-frame clones only and misses some. The sample yields approximately 200,000 clones, roughly 85% seen once. Specimen: PBMCs. The origin of the receptors is a woman under 40 in good health and CMV-seropositive. CDR3s include the opening cysteine and the closing phenylalanine or tryptophan. The D gene is left open where the match is weak. A clone size is listed for some rows: how often the clone was seen (once, few, many), or a class if it is expanded.

CDR3 protein: CASSPSGGPVGYEQYF
CDR3 DNA: TGTGCCAGCAGTCCCTCGGGAGGCCCTGTCGGCTACGAGCAGTACTTC
D gene: TRBD2
J gene: TRBJ2-7
clone size: -
V gene: TRBV27

CDR3 protein: CASSDQGVGEAFF
CDR3 DNA: TGTGCCAGCAGTGACCAGGGTGTGGGTGAAGCTTTCTTT
D gene: -
J gene: TRBJ1-1
clone size: -
V gene: TRBV6-5

CDR3 protein: CAIRGLGDTQYF
CDR3 DNA: TGTGCCATCAGGGGTCTAGGAGATACGCAGTATTTT
D gene: -
J gene: TRBJ2-3
clone size: -
V gene: TRBV19

CDR3 protein: CASSPRGSANEKLFF
CDR3 DNA: TGTGCCAGCTCACCCCGGGGGTCAGCTAATGAAAAACTGTTTTTT
D gene: -
J gene: TRBJ1-4
clone size: -
V gene: TRBV18

CDR3 protein: CASSRDRTGGYTF
CDR3 DNA: TGTGCCAGCAGTCGGGACAGAACTGGTGGCTACACCTTC
D gene: TRBD1
J gene: TRBJ1-2
clone size: -
V gene: TRBV6-5

CDR3 protein: CAISEDGALNQPQHF
CDR3 DNA: TGTGCCATCAGTGAAGATGGGGCCTTGAATCAGCCCCAGCATTTT
D gene: -
J gene: TRBJ1-5
clone size: once
V gene: TRBV10-3

CDR3 protein: CASTEGNSYEQYF
CDR3 DNA: TGTGCCAGCACTGAGGGAAACTCCTACGAGCAGTACTTC
D gene: -
J gene: TRBJ2-7
clone size: few
V gene: TRBV6-5

CDR3 protein: CASSSHSGTNTDTQYF
CDR3 DNA: TGTGCCAGCAGCTCTCACTCCGGGACTAACACAGATACGCAGTATTTT
D gene: TRBD2
J gene: TRBJ2-3
clone size: few
V gene: TRBV7-2

CDR3 protein: CASSLGRNYGCTF
CDR3 DNA: TGTGCCAGCAGCTTAGGCAGAAACTATGGCTGCACCTTC
D gene: -
J gene: TRBJ1-2
clone size: -
V gene: TRBV7-6

CDR3 protein: CASSLVVPSFPSADTQYF
CDR3 DNA: TGCGCCAGCAGCTTGGTAGTTCCGTCCTTCCCGTCCGCAGATACGCAGTATTTT
D gene: -
J gene: TRBJ2-3
clone size: -
V gene: TRBV5-1

CDR3 protein: CASSPSAGANTEAFF
CDR3 DNA: TGCGCCAGCAGCCCCAGCGCGGGGGCGAACACTGAAGCTTTCTTT
D gene: -
J gene: TRBJ1-1
clone size: few
V gene: TRBV5-1

CDR3 protein: CASSQGGGGNYEQYF
CDR3 DNA: TGTGCCAGCAGCCAAGGGGGGGGCGGTAACTACGAGCAGTACTTC
D gene: -
J gene: TRBJ2-7
clone size: once
V gene: TRBV4-2

CDR3 protein: CASSQTGEAYEQYF
CDR3 DNA: TGCGCCAGCAGCCAGACAGGGGAGGCCTACGAGCAGTACTTC
D gene: TRBD1
J gene: TRBJ2-7
clone size: -
V gene: TRBV4-1

CDR3 protein: CASSQGGGSLEAFF
CDR3 DNA: TGCGCCAGCAGCCAAGGTGGAGGCAGCTTGGAAGCTTTCTTT
D gene: -
J gene: TRBJ1-1
clone size: few
V gene: TRBV4-1

CDR3 protein: CASSVRQGLNEQYF
CDR3 DNA: TGTGCCAGCAGTGTTCGACAGGGTTTGAACGAGCAGTACTTC
D gene: TRBD1
J gene: TRBJ2-7
clone size: -
V gene: TRBV2

CDR3 protein: CASSHTSGAHEQFF
CDR3 DNA: TGTGCCAGCAGCCACACTTCTGGGGCCCATGAGCAGTTCTTC
D gene: -
J gene: TRBJ2-1
clone size: -
V gene: TRBV4-2

CDR3 protein: CASSYPAGGGQETQYF
CDR3 DNA: TGTGCCAGCAGTTACCCAGCGGGAGGGGGTCAAGAGACCCAGTACTTC
D gene: TRBD2
J gene: TRBJ2-5
clone size: -
V gene: TRBV6-6

CDR3 protein: CASSPRGGQGTDTQYF
CDR3 DNA: TGTGCCAGCTCACCCCGAGGAGGGCAGGGCACAGATACGCAGTATTTT
D gene: -
J gene: TRBJ2-3
clone size: few
V gene: TRBV18

CDR3 protein: CASSRIGTSRPYEQYF
CDR3 DNA: TGTGCCAGCAGCCGAATAGGGACTAGCCGGCCCTACGAGCAGTACTTC
D gene: TRBD2
J gene: TRBJ2-7
clone size: -
V gene: TRBV2

CDR3 protein: CASSLDKGRTGELFF
CDR3 DNA: TGTGCCAGCAGCTTAGATAAAGGGAGGACCGGGGAGCTGTTTTTT
D gene: -
J gene: TRBJ2-2
clone size: -
V gene: TRBV7-2

CDR3 protein: CASRDGQGFNYGYTF
CDR3 DNA: TGTGCCAGCAGAGATGGACAAGGGTTTAACTATGGCTACACCTTC
D gene: -
J gene: TRBJ1-2
clone size: -
V gene: TRBV2

CDR3 protein: CASSMGATLDEQYF
CDR3 DNA: TGTGCCAGCTCCATGGGGGCGACCCTGGATGAGCAGTACTTC
D gene: -
J gene: TRBJ2-7
clone size: once
V gene: TRBV18

CDR3 protein: CASSLWASGSYEQYF
CDR3 DNA: TGTGCCAGCAGCTTATGGGCTAGCGGGAGTTACGAGCAGTACTTC
D gene: TRBD2
J gene: TRBJ2-7
clone size: -
V gene: TRBV11-3

CDR3 protein: CASSLSIETEAFF
CDR3 DNA: TGTGCCAGCAGTTTAAGTATCGAGACTGAAGCTTTCTTT
D gene: -
J gene: TRBJ1-1
clone size: -
V gene: TRBV27

CDR3 protein: CASSEYEARYQETQYF
CDR3 DNA: TGTGCCAGCAGTGAATATGAGGCCAGATACCAAGAGACCCAGTACTTC
D gene: -
J gene: TRBJ2-5
clone size: -
V gene: TRBV25-1

CDR3 protein: CASSPMIVDTGELFF
CDR3 DNA: TGTGCCAGCAGCCCCATGATAGTGGACACCGGGGAGCTGTTTTTT
D gene: -
J gene: TRBJ2-2
clone size: -
V gene: TRBV7-9

CDR3 protein: CASTPRENTEAFF
CDR3 DNA: TGTGCCAGCACCCCCAGGGAGAACACTGAAGCTTTCTTT
D gene: -
J gene: TRBJ1-1
clone size: -
V gene: TRBV6-5

CDR3 protein: CASSQDTGTNQPQHF
CDR3 DNA: TGCGCCAGCAGCCAAGACACAGGGACAAATCAGCCCCAGCATTTT
D gene: -
J gene: TRBJ1-5
clone size: few
V gene: TRBV4-3

CDR3 protein: CSVAFPDSLGNTIYF
CDR3 DNA: TGCAGCGTCGCCTTTCCAGACAGTTTAGGAAACACCATATATTTT
D gene: -
J gene: TRBJ1-3
clone size: -
V gene: TRBV29-1

CDR3 protein: CASEVLKTQYF
CDR3 DNA: TGTGCCAGCGAGGTTTTGAAGACCCAGTACTTC
D gene: -
J gene: TRBJ2-5
clone size: -
V gene: TRBV2

CDR3 protein: CASSLGVSQPQHF
CDR3 DNA: TGTGCCAGCAGCTTAGGCGTATCTCAGCCCCAGCATTTT
D gene: -
J gene: TRBJ1-5
clone size: -
V gene: TRBV11-2

CDR3 protein: CASSEEPGQGAYEQYF
CDR3 DNA: TGTGCCAGCAGTGAAGAACCGGGACAGGGGGCCTACGAGCAGTACTTC
D gene: TRBD1
J gene: TRBJ2-7
clone size: -
V gene: TRBV6-1

CDR3 protein: CASSPGRGQGNEQFF
CDR3 DNA: TGCGCCAGCAGCCCTGGCCGGGGACAGGGAAATGAGCAGTTCTTC
D gene: TRBD1
J gene: TRBJ2-1
clone size: -
V gene: TRBV4-1